The 27 T cell receptor beta chains reported below all come from one sample, sequenced in a study of T cell responses to AZD1222 COVID-19 vaccine. TCRdb keeps only in-frame clones here, not all; method: immunoSEQ multiplex PCR. The data hold under 100,000 clones, with 70% to 90% observed a single time. Sequencing was performed on peripheral blood, taken 28 days after the second AZD1222 dose. The receptors derive from an adult who received the AZD1222 COVID-19 vaccine.

The V gene is TRBV18, the J gene TRBJ2-1; 8 bases map to TRBD2. Germline V CDR1 and CDR2: KGHSH, LQKENI. The CDR3 runs to 16 residues. V gave up 6 bases and J gave up 0 bases; unmatched junction bases: 7. The CDR3 DNA reads as TGTGCCAGCTCCGTTAGCGGGACCAGCTCCTACAATGAGCAGTTCTTC. Protein sequence: CASSVSGTSSYNEQFF.

V usage is TRBV18 and J usage is TRBJ1-1, with 11 bases that match TRBD1. Per the germline V gene, CDR1 is KGHSH and CDR2 is LQKENI. The CDR3 runs to 13 residues. V shed 5 bases, J shed 7 bases, and the junction held 3 bases outside the gene matches. This chain's CDR3 is CASSSDRGLEAFF. The CDR3 DNA reads as TGTGCCAGCTCATCGGACAGGGGGCTTGAAGCTTTCTTT.

The rearrangement uses TRBV3-1 (or the pseudogene TRBV3-2) and TRBJ2-7; 12 bases align to TRBD1. CDR1 is LGHDT, CDR2 YNNKEL, per germline (reference sequence). The CDR3 is 15 amino acids. V dropped 4 bases and J dropped 2; count of bases not matched to a gene: 3. The CDR3 bases are TGTGCCAGCAGCCCCGGGACAGGGGGCCCCTACGAGCAGTACTTC. Translation: CASSPGTGGPYEQYF.

The rearrangement links TRBV11-2 to TRBJ1-2; a possible D gene is TRBD1 (5 bases). The V end lost 3 bases, the J end lost 4 bases, and 6 bases lay between the germline ends. CDR1 is SGHAT, CDR2 FQNNGV, per germline. The CDR3 extends over 12 amino acids. Here the CDR3 DNA reads TGTGCCAGCAGCTTTACAGGCTATGGCTACACCTTC. This encodes CASSFTGYGYTF.

The genes are TRBV29-1 and TRBJ1-2; possibly TRBD1 for D (6 bases). Germline lookup yields CDR1 SQVTM and CDR2 ANQGSEA. The CDR3 runs 12 residues. V dropped 2 bases and J dropped 8 bases, with 12 bases sitting between them. The CDR3 DNA reads TGCAGCGTTGAAAAGGGGGACGGGGGCTACACCTTC. Translation gives CSVEKGDGGYTF. Full variable domain (rest looked up from reference TRBV29-1 and TRBJ1-2): SAVISQKPSRDICQRGTSLTIQCQVDSQVTMMFWYRQQPGQSLTLIATANQGSEATYESGFVIDKFPISRPNLTFSTLTVSNMSPEDSSIYLCSVEKGDGGYTFGSGTRLTVV.

The chain uses TRBV7-6 and TRBJ2-7, with 11 positions matching TRBD2. V lost 5 bases and J lost 3; bases outside the gene matches: 15. This CDR3 spans 18 amino acids. Per the germline V gene, CDR1 is SGHVS and CDR2 is FNYEAQ. CDR3 in DNA: TGTGCCAGCAGCCCAGGGTTTGATAGCGGGAGGGCCGGCTACGAGCAGTACTTC. Its protein product is CASSPGFDSGRAGYEQYF.

V gene TRBV11-3 combines with J gene TRBJ2-1; D gene unclear. CDR3 size: 13 residues. V was trimmed by 6 bases and J by 6 bases, leaving 12 bases between them. Per the germline V gene, CDR1 is SGHNT and CDR2 is YENEEA. This CDR3 reads CASSSDPSNEQFF. The CDR3 bases are TGTGCCAGCAGTTCCGACCCGAGCAATGAGCAGTTCTTC.

The chain employs TRBV4-1 and TRBJ1-1; possible D gene TRBD1, 5 bases. This CDR3 has 15 residues. V lost 0 bases and J lost 7, with 15 bases in between. Germline CDR1 reads MGHRA; CDR2 reads YSYEKL. The CDR3 reads CASSQDPWRGDEAFF. The CDR3 DNA is TGCGCCAGCAGCCAAGATCCGTGGAGGGGCGATGAAGCTTTCTTT.

This sequence joins TRBV7-2 and TRBJ1-3, with TRBD1 as a possible D gene (5 bases). Germline assignment: CDR1 SGHTA and CDR2 FQGNSA. Trimming removed 4 bases from V and 2 bases from J, with 18 bases in between. The CDR3 contains 17 residues. In DNA, the CDR3 is TGTGCCAGCAGCTGGGTGCTCAAGGGGTGGCCTGGAAACACCATATATTTT. Protein sequence: CASSWVLKGWPGNTIYF.

The DNA of the CDR3 is TGTGCCAGCAGCTGGGACAGGGTCACTGAAGCTTTCTTT. Protein: CASSWDRVTEAFF. The chain employs TRBV7-2 and TRBJ1-1, with 9 bases aligning to TRBD1. V gave up 4 bases and J gave up 4 bases; unmatched junction bases: 1. CDR1 and CDR2 (germline): SGHTA, FQGNSA. The CDR3 is 13 residues long.

The V gene is TRBV20-1, the J gene TRBJ2-1; TRBD2 matches at 7 bases. CDR1 and CDR2 (germline): DFQATT, SNEGSKA (reference sequence). V lost 3 bases, J lost 7 bases, and 24 bases stayed unmatched. The CDR3 is 19 residues long. CDR3: CSASSPLGVPNLAVNEQFF. DNA of the CDR3: TGCAGTGCTAGTTCCCCTTTGGGAGTCCCTAACCTAGCGGTTAATGAGCAGTTCTTC.

This chain connects TRBV6-6 to TRBJ2-7, with D maybe TRBD1 (5 bases). CDR1 and CDR2 (germline): MNHNY, SVGAGI (reference sequence). The CDR3 runs 15 residues. Trimming shortened V by 6 bases and J by 1 base, and 16 bases separated the two germline ends. CDR3 amino acids: CASRPFQGLSYEQYF. CDR3 coding DNA: TGTGCCAGCAGGCCTTTCCAGGGATTATCCTACGAGCAGTACTTC.

The J gene is TRBJ2-1, the V gene TRBV2; 8 nucleotides align to TRBD2. The CDR3 has 15 residues. Germline CDR1 reads SNHLY; CDR2 reads FYNNEI. V dropped 6 bases and J dropped 6; count of bases not matched to a gene: 10. The CDR3, as DNA: TGTGCCAGCAGCGAACCGCACGGGGGGGCCAATGAGCAGTTCTTC. The encoded protein is CASSEPHGGANEQFF.

This sequence joins TRBV19 and TRBJ2-7; D might be TRBD1 (6 bases). The CDR3 is 15 amino acids. Trimming stripped 2 bases from V and 1 base from J, with 12 bases between. CDR1 and CDR2 (germline): LNHDA, SQIVND (reference sequence). The CDR3 sequence: CASSIFGDISYEQYF. The CDR3 nucleotides read TGTGCCAGTAGTATATTTGGGGACATTTCCTACGAGCAGTACTTC. The full variable domain, its missing parts supplied by reference TRBV19 and TRBJ2-7, is DGGITQSPKYLFRKEGQNVTLSCEQNLNHDAMYWYRQDPGQGLRLIYYSQIVNDFQKGDIAEGYSVSREKKESFPLTVTSAQKNPTAFYLCASSIFGDISYEQYFGPGTRLTVT.

The rearrangement joins TRBV19 to TRBJ2-3; the D gene is possibly TRBD2 (6 bases). Trimming removed 7 bases from V and 2 bases from J, with 19 bases in between. This CDR3 is built from 16 residues. Germline V gene sequence: CDR1 LNHDA, CDR2 SQIVND (reference sequence). The CDR3 is CASNHGGSGLTDTQYF. Here the CDR3 DNA reads TGTGCCAGTAACCATGGGGGGTCGGGGCTCACAGATACGCAGTATTTT.

The gene calls are TRBV18 and TRBJ1-3, with a tentative D call TRBD1 (6 bases). This CDR3 has 16 amino acids. Per the germline V gene, CDR1 is KGHSH and CDR2 is LQKENI. Trimming removed 1 base from V and 3 bases from J, with 13 bases in between. The CDR3 sequence is CASSPQQGTGGNTIYF. In nucleotides, the CDR3 is TGTGCCAGCTCACCACAACAGGGCACGGGTGGAAACACCATATATTTT. Based on the CDR3 plus reference TRBV18 and TRBJ1-3, the full variable domain is NAGVMQNPRHLVRRRGQEARLRCSPMKGHSHVYWYRQLPEEGLKFMVYLQKENIIDESGMPKERFSAEFPKEGPSILRIQQVVRGDSAAYFCASSPQQGTGGNTIYFGEGSWLTVV.

The V and J genes are TRBV9 and TRBJ1-2, with D unresolved. The CDR3 runs to 15 residues. Germline V CDR1 and CDR2: SGDLS, YYNGEE. V was pared by 0 bases and J by 2 bases, with 11 bases between. This chain's CDR3 is CASSVDPQTNYGYTF. The DNA for the CDR3 is TGTGCCAGCAGCGTAGACCCGCAGACGAACTATGGCTACACCTTC.

The rearrangement uses TRBV6-1 and TRBJ1-2, with 8 bases that match TRBD1. CDR1 and CDR2 (germline): MNHNS, SASEGT. The CDR3 contains 15 residues. V gave up 3 bases and J gave up 3 bases; unmatched junction bases: 6. CDR3 bases: TGTGCCAGCAGTGAGCCCCAGGGGGCGTACTATGGCTACACCTTC. Amino acids: CASSEPQGAYYGYTF.

CDR3 loop: CASSISPGNEQFF. The CDR3 nucleotides read TGTGCCAGTAGTATTTCTCCGGGCAATGAGCAGTTCTTC. V gene TRBV19 combines with J gene TRBJ2-1; D is uncertain. Germline values: CDR1 LNHDA, CDR2 SQIVND (reference sequence). V lost 3 bases and J 6 bases, leaving 9 bases between the germline ends. This CDR3 contains 13 residues.

This chain connects TRBV19 to TRBJ2-1, with TRBD2 as a possible D gene (6 bases). This CDR3 is built from 14 residues. Deletions cut 10 bases from V and 0 bases from J, with 13 bases between. Germline assignment: CDR1 LNHDA and CDR2 SQIVND (reference sequence). The CDR3 sequence is CATQPGVSYNEQFF. CDR3 bases: TGTGCCACCCAACCGGGGGTCTCCTACAATGAGCAGTTCTTC.

As for this clone: One end of the junction varies from germline; a read error may be responsible. The gene calls are TRBV18 and TRBJ1-2; TRBD1 is a possible D gene (6 bases). The CDR3 runs 14 residues. Germline lookup yields CDR1 KGHSH and CDR2 LQKENI. The CDR3 region is CASTPGQFNYGYTF. The DNA of the CDR3 is TGTGCCAGCACACCCGGACAGTTTAACTATGGCTACACCTTC.

V is TRBV29-1 and J is TRBJ1-2, with 7 bases that match TRBD1. Germline V gives CDR1 SQVTM, CDR2 ANQGSEA. The CDR3 runs 12 residues. CDR3 nucleotides: TGCAGGGGGGACAGAAAAGACTATGGCTACACCTTC. This sequence encodes CRGDRKDYGYTF.

The V call is TRBV11-3, the J call TRBJ2-5; 11 nucleotides line up with TRBD2. Germline V lookup: CDR1 SGHNT, CDR2 YENEEA. Unmatched junction bases numbered 4, after V lost 5 bases and J lost 14 bases. This CDR3 has 11 residues. This CDR3 is CASSMGLAEYF. The CDR3 nucleotides are TGTGCCAGCAGCATGGGACTAGCGGAATACTTC.

The chain joins TRBV2 to TRBJ1-2; 7 positions match TRBD1. Trimming cost V 8 bases and J 7 bases; bases outside gene matches: 7. The germline V gene encodes CDR1 SNHLY and CDR2 FYNNEI. This CDR3 comprises 12 residues. The CDR3 loop reads CASGQDFGGYTF. The CDR3 bases are TGTGCCAGCGGACAGGATTTCGGTGGCTACACCTTC.

This clone has only one observation. Other nucleotide sequences from this sample produce the same CDR3. The V call is TRBV7-9, the J call TRBJ1-1; maybe TRBD1 (6 bases). The CDR3 runs 15 residues. The germline V gene has CDR1 SEHNR and CDR2 FQNEAQ (reference sequence). The V gene lost 5 bases and the J gene lost 0 bases, with 13 bases spanning the gap. Here the CDR3 reads CASSLMGGMNTEAFF. CDR3 nucleotides: TGTGCCAGCAGCCTCATGGGGGGCATGAACACTGAAGCTTTCTTT.

The gene calls are TRBV27 and TRBJ2-2; weak D call: TRBD2 (6 bases). With 5 bases removed from V and 5 bases from J, the gap between germline ends came to 18 bases. Germline V gene lookup returns CDR1 MNHEY and CDR2 SMNVEV (reference sequence). The CDR3 is 16 residues long. The CDR3 DNA sequence: TGTGCCAGCAGTCCCCGTTTTGGGGCGGGGACCGGGGAGCTGTTTTTT. This gives the protein CASSPRFGAGTGELFF.

CDR3 residues: CASSRGQMSVNLLGYTF. Written as DNA, the CDR3 is TGTGCCAGCAGCCGGGGGCAGATGTCGGTAAACCTACTGGGCTACACCTTC. The gene calls are TRBV5-6 and TRBJ1-2, with D perhaps matching TRBD1 (6 bases). The germline V and J ends were trimmed by 4 bases and 8 bases, with 27 bases remaining between them. Per germline, CDR1 SGHDT and CDR2 YYEEEE. CDR3 length equals 17 residues.